This T cell receptor beta chain was sequenced in a study of CD8 T cells in ankylosing spondylitis. TCRdb redid the calling of the 5' RACE reads with MiXCR, one entry per CDR3 protein. Of about 190,000 distinct CDR3 sequences detected, 13% appear once; the ten largest clones hold 11%. This clonotype appeared many times. The sequencing sample was made of blood, either unsorted or a sorted T cell fraction (not recorded which). This sequence originates from a female donor with ankylosing spondylitis or in good health (not recorded which).

The CDR3 sequence: CASTMWGGNTIYF. CDR3 nucleotides: TGTGCCAGCACTATGTGGGGTGGAAACACCATATATTTT. V is TRBV12-3 or TRBV12-4 and J is TRBJ1-3; D unresolved. Trimming pared 7 bases from V and 3 bases from J, leaving 10 bases between. The length of the CDR3 is 13 residues.